This T cell receptor beta chain was identified during a study of blood T cell repertoires in COVID-19. Study overall: The United States, Italy and Spain provided the acute and convalescent COVID-19 samples. Sample material is recorded as cDNA or gDNA derived from T cells, B-cell-depleted T cells, or PBMCs.

Trimming took 2 bases from V and 6 from J, leaving 11 bases between them. The CDR3 runs to 13 residues. From germline, CDR1 is SNHLY and CDR2 FYNNEI. Original analysis: For nucleated cells, counts were estimated from reference gene primer amplification. Data came from immunoSEQ multiplex PCR; TCRdb stores just in-frame clones and leaves some out. V and J calls and clone size come straight from that table; D and trimming were deduced from the DNA. Of under 100,000 clones listed, 85% are singletons. The origin of this receptor is a woman in her 70s with active or convalescent COVID-19. Material for sequencing was peripheral blood. The chain recombines TRBV2 with TRBJ2-7, with D perhaps matching TRBD2 (5 bases). This CDR3 reads CASSEREGSEQYF. The CDR3, as DNA: TGTGCCAGCAGTGAACGAGAGGGATCCGAGCAGTACTTC.